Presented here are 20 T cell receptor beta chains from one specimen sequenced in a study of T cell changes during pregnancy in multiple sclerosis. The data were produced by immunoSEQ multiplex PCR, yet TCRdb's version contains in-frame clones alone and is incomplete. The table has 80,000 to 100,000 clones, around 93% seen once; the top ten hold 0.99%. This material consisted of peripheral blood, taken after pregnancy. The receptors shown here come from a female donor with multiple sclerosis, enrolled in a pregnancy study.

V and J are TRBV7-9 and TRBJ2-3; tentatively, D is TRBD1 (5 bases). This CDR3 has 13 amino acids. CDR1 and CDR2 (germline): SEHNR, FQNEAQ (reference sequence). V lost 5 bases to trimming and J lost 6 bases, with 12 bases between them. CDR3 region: CASSASAGDTQYF. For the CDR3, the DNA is TGTGCCAGCAGCGCATCCGCAGGGGATACGCAGTATTTT.

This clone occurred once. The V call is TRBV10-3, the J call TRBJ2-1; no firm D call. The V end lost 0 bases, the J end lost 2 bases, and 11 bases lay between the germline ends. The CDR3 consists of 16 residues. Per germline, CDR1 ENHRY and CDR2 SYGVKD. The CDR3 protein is CAISESRAPAYNEQFF. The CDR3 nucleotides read TGTGCCATCAGTGAGTCGAGAGCCCCGGCCTACAATGAGCAGTTCTTC.

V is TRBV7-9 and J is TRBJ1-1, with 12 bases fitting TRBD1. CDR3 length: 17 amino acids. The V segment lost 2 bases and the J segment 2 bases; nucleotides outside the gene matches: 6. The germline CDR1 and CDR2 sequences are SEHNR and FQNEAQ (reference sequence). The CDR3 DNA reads TGTGCCAGCAGCTTAAGGGACAGGGGGCGAAGCAACACTGAAGCTTTCTTT. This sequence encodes CASSLRDRGRSNTEAFF.

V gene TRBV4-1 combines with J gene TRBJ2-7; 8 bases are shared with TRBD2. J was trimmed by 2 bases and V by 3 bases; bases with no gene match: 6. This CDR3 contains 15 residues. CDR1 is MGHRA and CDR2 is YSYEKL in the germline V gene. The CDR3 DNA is TGCGCCAGCAGCCACCCCGGGGGGGGAGCCTACGAGCAGTACTTC. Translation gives CASSHPGGGAYEQYF.

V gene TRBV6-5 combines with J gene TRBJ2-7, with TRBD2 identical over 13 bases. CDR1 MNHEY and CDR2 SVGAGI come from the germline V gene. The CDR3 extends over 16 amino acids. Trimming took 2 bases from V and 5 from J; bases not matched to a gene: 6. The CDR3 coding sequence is TGTGCCAGCAGTTACCGGACTAGCGGGAGACGGAACGAGCAGTACTTC. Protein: CASSYRTSGRRNEQYF.

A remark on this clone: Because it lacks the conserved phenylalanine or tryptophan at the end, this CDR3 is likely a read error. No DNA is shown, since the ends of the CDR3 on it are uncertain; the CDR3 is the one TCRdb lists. The CDR3 sequence: CSVDLAGGLIL. This chain connects TRBV29-1 to TRBJ2-7; TRBD2, the table's D call, lacks a check against the DNA. The CDR3 adds up to 11 amino acids, both ends counted. Per the germline V gene, CDR1 is SQVTM and CDR2 is ANQGSEA.

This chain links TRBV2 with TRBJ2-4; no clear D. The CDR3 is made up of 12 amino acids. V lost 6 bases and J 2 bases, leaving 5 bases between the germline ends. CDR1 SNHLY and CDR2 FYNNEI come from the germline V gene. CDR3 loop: CASRNSKNIQYF. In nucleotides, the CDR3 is TGTGCCAGCAGGAACTCCAAAAACATTCAGTACTTC.

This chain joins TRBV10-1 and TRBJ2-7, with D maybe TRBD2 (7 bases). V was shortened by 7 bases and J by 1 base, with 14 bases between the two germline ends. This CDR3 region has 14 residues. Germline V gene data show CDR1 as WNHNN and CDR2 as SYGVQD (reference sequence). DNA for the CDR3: TGCGCCAGCACAGAGGGGGGGAATTCCTACGAGCAGTACTTC. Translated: CASTEGGNSYEQYF.

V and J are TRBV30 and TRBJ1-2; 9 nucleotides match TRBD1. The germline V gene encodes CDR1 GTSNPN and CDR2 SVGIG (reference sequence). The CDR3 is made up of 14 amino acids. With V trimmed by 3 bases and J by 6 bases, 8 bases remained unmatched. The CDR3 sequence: CAWRSTGGNHGYTF. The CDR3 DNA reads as TGTGCCTGGAGGTCTACAGGGGGCAACCATGGCTACACCTTC.

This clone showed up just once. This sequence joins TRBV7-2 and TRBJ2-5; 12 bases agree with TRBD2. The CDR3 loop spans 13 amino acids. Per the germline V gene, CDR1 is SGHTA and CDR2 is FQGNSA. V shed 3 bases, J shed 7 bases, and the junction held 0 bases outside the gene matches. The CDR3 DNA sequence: TGTGCCAGCAGCTTGACTAGCGGGGGGACCCAGTACTTC. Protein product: CASSLTSGGTQYF.

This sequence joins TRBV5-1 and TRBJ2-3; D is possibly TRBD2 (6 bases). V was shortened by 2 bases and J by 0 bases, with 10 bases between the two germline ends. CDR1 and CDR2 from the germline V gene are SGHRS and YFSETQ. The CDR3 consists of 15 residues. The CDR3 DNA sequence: TGCGCCAGCAGCTTCCGGGAGTCTAGCACAGATACGCAGTATTTT. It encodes CASSFRESSTDTQYF.

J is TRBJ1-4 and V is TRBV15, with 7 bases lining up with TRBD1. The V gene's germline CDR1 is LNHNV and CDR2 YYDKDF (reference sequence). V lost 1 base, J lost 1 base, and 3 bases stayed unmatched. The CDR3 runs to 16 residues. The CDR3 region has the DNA TGTGCCACCAGCAGAGTGCAGGGGGGAACTAATGAAAAACTGTTTTTT. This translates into CATSRVQGGTNEKLFF.

In nucleotides, the CDR3 is TGTGCCAGCAGTTTCCTGGGGAGCCAGGGGGCCGAAGCTTTCTTT. It is translated as CASSFLGSQGAEAFF. The V gene is TRBV27, the J gene TRBJ1-1; 8 positions match TRBD1. This CDR3 contains 15 residues. Trimming took 3 bases from V and 8 from J; bases not matched to a gene: 11. Germline CDR1 MNHEY, CDR2 SMNVEV (reference sequence).

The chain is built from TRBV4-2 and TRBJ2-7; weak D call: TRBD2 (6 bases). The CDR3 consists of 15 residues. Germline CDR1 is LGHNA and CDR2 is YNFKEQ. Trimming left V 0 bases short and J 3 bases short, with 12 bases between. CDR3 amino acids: CASSQEVAGIYEQYF. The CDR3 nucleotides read TGTGCCAGCAGCCAAGAGGTGGCGGGAATCTACGAGCAGTACTTC.

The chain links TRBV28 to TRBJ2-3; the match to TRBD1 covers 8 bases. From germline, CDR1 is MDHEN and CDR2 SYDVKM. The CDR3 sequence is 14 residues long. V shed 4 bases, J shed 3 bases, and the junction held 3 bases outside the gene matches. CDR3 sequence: CASSSGQGTDTQYF. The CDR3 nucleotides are TGTGCCAGCAGTTCCGGACAGGGAACAGATACGCAGTATTTT.

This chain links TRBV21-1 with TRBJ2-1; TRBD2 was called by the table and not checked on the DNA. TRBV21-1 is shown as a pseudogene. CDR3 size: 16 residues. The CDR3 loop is CASSKGSTSGNHEQFF. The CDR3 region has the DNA TGTGCCAGCAGCAAAGGATCGACTAGCGGGAACCATGAGCAGTTCTTC.

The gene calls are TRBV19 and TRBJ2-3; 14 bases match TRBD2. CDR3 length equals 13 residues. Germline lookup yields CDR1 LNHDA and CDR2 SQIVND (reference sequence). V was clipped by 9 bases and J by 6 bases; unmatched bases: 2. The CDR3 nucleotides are TGTGCCAGCAGACTAGCGGGAGGGGATACGCAGTATTTT. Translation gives CASRLAGGDTQYF.

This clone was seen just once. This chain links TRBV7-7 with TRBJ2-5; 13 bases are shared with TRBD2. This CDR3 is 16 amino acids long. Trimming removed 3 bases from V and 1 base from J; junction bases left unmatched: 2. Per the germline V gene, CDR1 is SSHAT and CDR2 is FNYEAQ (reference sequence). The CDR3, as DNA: TGTGCCAGCAGCTTGAGGACTAGCGGGAGCCAAGAGACCCAGTACTTC. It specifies CASSLRTSGSQETQYF.

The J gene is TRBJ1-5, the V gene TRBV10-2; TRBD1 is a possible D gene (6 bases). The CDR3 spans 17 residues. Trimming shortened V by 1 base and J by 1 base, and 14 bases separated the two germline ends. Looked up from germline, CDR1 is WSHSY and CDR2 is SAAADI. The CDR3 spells CASSEWQGPPSNQPQHF. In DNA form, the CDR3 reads TGCGCCAGCAGTGAGTGGCAGGGGCCCCCGAGCAATCAGCCCCAGCATTTT.

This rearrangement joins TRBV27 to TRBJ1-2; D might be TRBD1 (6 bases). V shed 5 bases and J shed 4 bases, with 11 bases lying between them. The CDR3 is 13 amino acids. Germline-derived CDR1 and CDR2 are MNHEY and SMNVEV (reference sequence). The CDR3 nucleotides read TGTGCCAGCAGTCCTGACAGGTTCTATGGCTACACCTTC. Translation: CASSPDRFYGYTF.